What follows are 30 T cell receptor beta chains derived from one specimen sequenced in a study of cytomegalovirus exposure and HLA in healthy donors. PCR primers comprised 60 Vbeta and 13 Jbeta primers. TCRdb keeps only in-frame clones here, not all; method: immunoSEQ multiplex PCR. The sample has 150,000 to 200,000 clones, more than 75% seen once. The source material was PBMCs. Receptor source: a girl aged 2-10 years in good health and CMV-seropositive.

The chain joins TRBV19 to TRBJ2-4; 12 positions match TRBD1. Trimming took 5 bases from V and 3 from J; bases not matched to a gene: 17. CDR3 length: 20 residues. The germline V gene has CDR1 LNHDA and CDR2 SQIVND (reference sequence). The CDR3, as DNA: TGTGCCAGTAGTTCTTACTCGGGACAGGGGGCGCCTCGTGGCAAAAACATTCAGTACTTC. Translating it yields CASSSYSGQGAPRGKNIQYF.

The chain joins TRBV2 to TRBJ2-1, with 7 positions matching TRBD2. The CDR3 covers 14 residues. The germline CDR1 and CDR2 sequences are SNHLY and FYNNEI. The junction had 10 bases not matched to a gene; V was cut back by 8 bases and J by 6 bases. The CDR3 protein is CASGGVPSGNEQFF. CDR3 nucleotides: TGTGCCAGCGGGGGGGTCCCATCTGGCAATGAGCAGTTCTTC.

This CDR3 is CSGRAGGLGGYTF. In DNA, the CDR3 is TGCAGCGGACGGGCAGGGGGCCTTGGTGGCTACACCTTC. The chain couples TRBV29-1 to TRBJ1-2, with TRBD1 matching over 8 bases. CDR3 size: 13 residues. Germline loops: CDR1 SQVTM, CDR2 ANQGSEA. The V segment lost 7 bases and the J segment 7 bases; nucleotides outside the gene matches: 11.

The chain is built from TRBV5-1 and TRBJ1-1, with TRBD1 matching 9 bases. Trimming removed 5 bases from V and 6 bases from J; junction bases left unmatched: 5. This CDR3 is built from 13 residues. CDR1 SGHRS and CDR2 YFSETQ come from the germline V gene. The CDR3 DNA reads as TGCGCCAGCAGAACAGGGGGCAACCCTGAAGCTTTCTTT. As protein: CASRTGGNPEAFF.

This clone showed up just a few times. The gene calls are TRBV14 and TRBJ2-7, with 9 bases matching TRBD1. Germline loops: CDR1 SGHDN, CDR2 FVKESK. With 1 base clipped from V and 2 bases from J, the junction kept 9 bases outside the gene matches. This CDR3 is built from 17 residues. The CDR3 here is CASSQVLSRTGAYEQYF. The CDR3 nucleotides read TGTGCCAGCAGCCAAGTTCTTAGCCGGACAGGGGCCTACGAGCAGTACTTC.

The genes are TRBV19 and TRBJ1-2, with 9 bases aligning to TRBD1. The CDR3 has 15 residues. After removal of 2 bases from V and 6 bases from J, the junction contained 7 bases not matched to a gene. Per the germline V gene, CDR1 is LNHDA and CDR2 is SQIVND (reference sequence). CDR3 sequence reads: CASSITRQGDDGYTF. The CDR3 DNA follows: TGTGCCAGTAGTATAACGAGACAGGGGGATGATGGCTACACCTTC.

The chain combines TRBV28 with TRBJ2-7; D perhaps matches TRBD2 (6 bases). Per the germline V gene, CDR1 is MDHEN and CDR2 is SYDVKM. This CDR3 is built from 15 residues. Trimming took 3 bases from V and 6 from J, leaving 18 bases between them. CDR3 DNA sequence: TGTGCCAGCAGTTTCCTCCACGGGGGTTCGTCCGAGCAGTACTTC. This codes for CASSFLHGGSSEQYF. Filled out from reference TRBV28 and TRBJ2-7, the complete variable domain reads DVKVTQSSRYLVKRTGEKVFLECVQDMDHENMFWYRQDPGLGLRLIYFSYDVKMKEKGDIPEGYSVSREKKERFSLILESASTNQTSMYLCASSFLHGGSSEQYFGPGTRLTVT.

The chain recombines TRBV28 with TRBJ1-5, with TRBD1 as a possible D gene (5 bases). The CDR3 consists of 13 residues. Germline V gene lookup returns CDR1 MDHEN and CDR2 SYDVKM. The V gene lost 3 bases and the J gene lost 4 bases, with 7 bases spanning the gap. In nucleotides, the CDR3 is TGTGCCAGCAGTTTGACAGAGAATCAGCCCCAGCATTTT. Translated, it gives CASSLTENQPQHF.

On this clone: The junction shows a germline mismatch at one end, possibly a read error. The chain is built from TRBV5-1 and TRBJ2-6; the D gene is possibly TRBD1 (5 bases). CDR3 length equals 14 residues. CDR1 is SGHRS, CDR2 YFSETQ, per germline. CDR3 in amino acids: CASCLGPGANVLTF. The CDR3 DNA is TGCGCCAGCTGCTTGGGGCCTGGGGCCAACGTCCTGACTTTC.

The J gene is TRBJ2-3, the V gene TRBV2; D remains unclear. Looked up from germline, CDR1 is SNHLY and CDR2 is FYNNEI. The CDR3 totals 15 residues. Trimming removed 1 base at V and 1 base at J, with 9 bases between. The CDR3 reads CASSEGGIGTDTQYF. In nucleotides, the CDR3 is TGTGCCAGCAGTGAAGGCGGAATAGGCACAGATACGCAGTATTTT.

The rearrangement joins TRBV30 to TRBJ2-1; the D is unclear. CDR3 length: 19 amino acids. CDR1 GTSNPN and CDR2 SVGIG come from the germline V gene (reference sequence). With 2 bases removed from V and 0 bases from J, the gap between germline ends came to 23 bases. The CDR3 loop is CAWSLHRPRYRGSYNEQFF. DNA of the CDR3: TGTGCCTGGAGTCTACACCGGCCGAGATATAGAGGCTCCTACAATGAGCAGTTCTTC.

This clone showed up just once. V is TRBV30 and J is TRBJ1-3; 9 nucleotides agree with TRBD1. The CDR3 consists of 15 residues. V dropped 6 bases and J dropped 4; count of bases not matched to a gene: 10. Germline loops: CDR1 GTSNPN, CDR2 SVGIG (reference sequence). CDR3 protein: CACRAQGAGGNTIYF. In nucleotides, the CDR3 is TGTGCCTGTCGAGCACAGGGGGCTGGAGGAAACACCATATATTTT.

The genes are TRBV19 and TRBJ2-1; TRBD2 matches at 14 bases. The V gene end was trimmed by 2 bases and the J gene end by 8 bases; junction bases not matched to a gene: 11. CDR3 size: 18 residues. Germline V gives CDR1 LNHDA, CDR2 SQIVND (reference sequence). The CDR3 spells CASSISLRLAGGQYEQFF. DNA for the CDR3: TGTGCCAGTAGTATATCCCTTCGACTAGCGGGAGGGCAGTATGAGCAGTTCTTC. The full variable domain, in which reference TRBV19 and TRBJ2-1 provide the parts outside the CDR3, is DGGITQSPKYLFRKEGQNVTLSCEQNLNHDAMYWYRQDPGQGLRLIYYSQIVNDFQKGDIAEGYSVSREKKESFPLTVTSAQKNPTAFYLCASSISLRLAGGQYEQFFGPGTRLTVL.

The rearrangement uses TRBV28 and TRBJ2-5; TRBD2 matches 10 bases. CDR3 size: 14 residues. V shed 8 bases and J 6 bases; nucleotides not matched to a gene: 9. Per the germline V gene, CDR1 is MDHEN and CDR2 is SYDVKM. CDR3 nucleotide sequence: TGTGCCAGCTCTAGCGGGAGCGCTTTAAAGACCCAGTACTTC. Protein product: CASSSGSALKTQYF.

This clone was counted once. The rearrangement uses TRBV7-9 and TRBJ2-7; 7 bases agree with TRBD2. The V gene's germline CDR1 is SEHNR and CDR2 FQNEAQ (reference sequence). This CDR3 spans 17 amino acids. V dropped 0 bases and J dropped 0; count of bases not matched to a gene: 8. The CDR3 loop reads CASSLAGGVRSSYEQYF. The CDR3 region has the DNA TGTGCCAGCAGCTTAGCGGGAGGGGTTCGGAGCTCCTACGAGCAGTACTTC. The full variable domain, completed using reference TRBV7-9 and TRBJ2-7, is DTGVSQNPRHKITKRGQNVTFRCDPISEHNRLYWYRQTLGQGPEFLTYFQNEAQLEKSRLLSDRFSAERPKGSFSTLEIQRTEQGDSAMYLCASSLAGGVRSSYEQYFGPGTRLTVT.

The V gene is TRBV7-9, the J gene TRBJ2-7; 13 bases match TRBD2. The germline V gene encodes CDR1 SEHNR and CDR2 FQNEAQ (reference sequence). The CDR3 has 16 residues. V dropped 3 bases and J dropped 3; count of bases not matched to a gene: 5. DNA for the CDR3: TGTGCCAGCAGCTTGGGGGGACTAGCGGGGCACTACGAGCAGTACTTC. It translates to CASSLGGLAGHYEQYF.

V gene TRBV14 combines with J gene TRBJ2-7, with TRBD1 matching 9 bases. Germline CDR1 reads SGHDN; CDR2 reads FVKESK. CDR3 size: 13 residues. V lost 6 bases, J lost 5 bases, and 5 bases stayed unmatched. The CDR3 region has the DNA TGTGCCAGCAGGCCACAGGGGGCGAACGAGCAGTACTTC. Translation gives CASRPQGANEQYF.

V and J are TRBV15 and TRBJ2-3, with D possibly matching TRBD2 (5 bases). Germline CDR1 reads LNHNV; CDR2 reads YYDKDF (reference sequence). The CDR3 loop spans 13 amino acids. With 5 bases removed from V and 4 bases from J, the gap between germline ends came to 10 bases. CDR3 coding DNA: TGTGCCACCAGCTTTCAAGCGGCAGATACGCAGTATTTT. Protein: CATSFQAADTQYF.

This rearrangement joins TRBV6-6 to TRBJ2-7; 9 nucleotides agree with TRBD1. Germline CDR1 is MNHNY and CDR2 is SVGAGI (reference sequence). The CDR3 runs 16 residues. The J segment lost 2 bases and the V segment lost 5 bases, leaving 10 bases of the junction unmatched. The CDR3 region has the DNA TGTGCCAGCAGTCCCAGCCGGGGACAGGGTACCTACGAGCAGTACTTC. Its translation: CASSPSRGQGTYEQYF.

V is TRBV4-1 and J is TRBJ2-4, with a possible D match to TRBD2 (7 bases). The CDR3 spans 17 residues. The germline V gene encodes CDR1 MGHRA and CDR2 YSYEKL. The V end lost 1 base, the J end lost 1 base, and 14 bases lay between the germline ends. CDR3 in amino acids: CASSQAGGTRAKNIQYF. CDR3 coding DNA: TGCGCCAGCAGCCAAGCGGGGGGCACGAGGGCCAAAAACATTCAGTACTTC.

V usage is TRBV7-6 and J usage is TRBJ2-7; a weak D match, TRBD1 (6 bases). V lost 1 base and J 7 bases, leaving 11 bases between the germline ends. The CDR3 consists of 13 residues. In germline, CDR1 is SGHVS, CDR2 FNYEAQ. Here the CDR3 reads CASSLDLRGEQYF. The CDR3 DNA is TGTGCCAGCAGCTTAGATCTAAGGGGGGAGCAGTACTTC.

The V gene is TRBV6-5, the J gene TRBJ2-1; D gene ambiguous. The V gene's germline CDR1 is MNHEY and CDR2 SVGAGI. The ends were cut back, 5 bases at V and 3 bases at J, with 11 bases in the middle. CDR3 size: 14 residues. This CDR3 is CASSEVPGYNEQFF. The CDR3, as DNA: TGTGCCAGCAGTGAGGTCCCTGGCTACAATGAGCAGTTCTTC.

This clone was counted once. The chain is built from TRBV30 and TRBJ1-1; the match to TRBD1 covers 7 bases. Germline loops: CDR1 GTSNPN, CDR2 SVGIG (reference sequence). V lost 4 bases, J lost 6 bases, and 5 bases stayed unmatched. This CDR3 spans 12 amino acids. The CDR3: CAWTGGNSEAFF. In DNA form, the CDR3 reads TGTGCCTGGACAGGGGGGAATTCTGAAGCTTTCTTT.

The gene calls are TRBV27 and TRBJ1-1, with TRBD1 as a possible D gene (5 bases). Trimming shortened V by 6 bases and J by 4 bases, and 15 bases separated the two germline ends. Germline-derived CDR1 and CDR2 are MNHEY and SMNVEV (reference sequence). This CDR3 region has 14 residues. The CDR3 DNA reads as TGTGCCAGCAGCCGAAAGGACGGGGGCACTGAAGCTTTCTTT. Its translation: CASSRKDGGTEAFF.

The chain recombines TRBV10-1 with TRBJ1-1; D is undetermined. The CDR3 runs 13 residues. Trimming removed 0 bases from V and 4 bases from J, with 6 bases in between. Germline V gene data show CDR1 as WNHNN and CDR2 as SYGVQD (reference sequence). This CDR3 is CASSESWATEAFF. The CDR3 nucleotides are TGCGCCAGCAGTGAGTCTTGGGCCACTGAAGCTTTCTTT.

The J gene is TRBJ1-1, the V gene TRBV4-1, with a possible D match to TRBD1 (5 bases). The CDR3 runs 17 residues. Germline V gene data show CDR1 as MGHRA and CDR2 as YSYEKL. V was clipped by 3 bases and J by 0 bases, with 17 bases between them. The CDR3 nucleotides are TGCGCCAGCAGCCACCAGACAGCTTATAAGATGAACACTGAAGCTTTCTTT. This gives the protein CASSHQTAYKMNTEAFF.

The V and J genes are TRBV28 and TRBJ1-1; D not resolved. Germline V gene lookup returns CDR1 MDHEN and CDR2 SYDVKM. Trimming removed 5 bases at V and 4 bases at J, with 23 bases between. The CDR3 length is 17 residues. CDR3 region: CASSTLSGMAEFTEAFF. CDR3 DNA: TGTGCCAGCAGTACACTATCCGGGATGGCAGAATTCACTGAAGCTTTCTTT.

This CDR3 is CASSFISWVSYNEQFF. The CDR3 bases are TGTGCCAGCAGCTTTATTAGCTGGGTGTCCTACAATGAGCAGTTCTTC. This chain uses TRBV7-9 with TRBJ2-1; D not resolved. The V end lost 3 bases, the J end lost 1 base, and 13 bases lay between the germline ends. Germline V lookup: CDR1 SEHNR, CDR2 FQNEAQ (reference sequence). The CDR3 runs to 16 residues.

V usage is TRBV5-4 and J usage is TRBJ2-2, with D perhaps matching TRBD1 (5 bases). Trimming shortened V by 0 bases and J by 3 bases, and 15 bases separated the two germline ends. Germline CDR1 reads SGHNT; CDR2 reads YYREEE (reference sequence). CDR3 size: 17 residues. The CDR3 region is CASSLGGRDAYTGELFF. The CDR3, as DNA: TGTGCCAGCAGCTTGGGGGGCCGCGACGCCTACACCGGGGAGCTGTTTTTT.

CDR3 sequence (DNA): TGTGCCAGCAGCCGTAGCGGGAGCGGGAACATTCAGTACTTC. It yields the protein CASSRSGSGNIQYF. This chain links TRBV6-5 with TRBJ2-4; TRBD2 matches at 9 bases. This CDR3 has 14 amino acids. Trimming removed 6 bases from V and 7 bases from J; junction bases left unmatched: 7. The germline V gene has CDR1 MNHEY and CDR2 SVGAGI.